Detailed here is one T cell receptor beta chain. Its antigen is as yet unknown. The sample is drawn from a study of human T cells and chemical hapten exposure. Findings of the study overall: Patch test score showed a positive correlation with PT1 expanded TCR counts.

The authors' processing: A per-sample median of around 100,000 TCRs was observed, with counts ranging from roughly 23,224 to 700,000. TCRdb used MiXCR to reprocess the RACE reads, holding one entry per CDR3 protein. The V and J calls were not made by the authors but by TCRdb's processing. Of about 340,000 distinct CDR3 sequences listed, under 8% were seen once; the top ten hold more than 7%. Germline loops: CDR1 SQVTM, CDR2 ANQGSEA. The ends were cut back, 5 bases at V and 9 bases at J, with 13 bases in the middle. The CDR3 consists of 11 residues. Documented time point: patch test 1, 2 weeks after DPC sensitization. The treatment was: therapeutic diphenylcyclopropenone sensitization with weekly scalp DPC. At patch-test visits, sampling came before the patch test. The study enrolled 18 to 70-year-old alopecia patients suitable for DPC.

The TCR comes from a young woman with alopecia areata. Some clones in this sample may be carry-over from other donors' samples. The chain links TRBV29-1 to TRBJ1-1; no firm D call. The sequenced sample was whole blood, obtained in connection with sensitization to the hapten diphenylcyclopropenone (DPC). The CDR3, as DNA: TGCAGCGTTCATGGCACCGTTAAAGCTTTCTTT. Translating gives CSVHGTVKAFF.